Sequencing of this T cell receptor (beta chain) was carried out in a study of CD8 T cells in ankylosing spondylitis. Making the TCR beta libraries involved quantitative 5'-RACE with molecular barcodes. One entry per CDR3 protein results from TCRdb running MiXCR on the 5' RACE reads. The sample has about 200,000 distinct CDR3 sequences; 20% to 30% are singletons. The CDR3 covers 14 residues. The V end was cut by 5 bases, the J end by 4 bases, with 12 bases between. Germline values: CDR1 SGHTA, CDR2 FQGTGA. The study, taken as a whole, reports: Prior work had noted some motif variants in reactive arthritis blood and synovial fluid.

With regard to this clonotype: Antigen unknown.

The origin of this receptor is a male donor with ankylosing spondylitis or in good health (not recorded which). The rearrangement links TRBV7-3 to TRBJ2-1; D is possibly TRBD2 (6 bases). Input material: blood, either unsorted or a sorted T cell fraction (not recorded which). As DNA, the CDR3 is TGTGCCAGCAGCCCGGGGGAGAGGTACAATGAGCAGTTCTTC. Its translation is CASSPGERYNEQFF.